The source of this T cell receptor beta chain is a study of blood T cell repertoires in COVID-19. Study at large: Symptom resolution, clearance, or two negative PCRs marked the recovered donors of Cohort 3. Acute and convalescent COVID-19 specimens originated in the United States, Italy and Spain.

This clone was counted once. All enrollees were about 18 to 89 years old and from roughly 22 US areas. The V end lost 7 bases, the J end lost 4 bases, and 10 bases lay between the germline ends. The CDR3 runs to 12 residues. Germline CDR1 reads LGHDT; CDR2 reads YNNKEL (reference sequence). Per the original data handling: Reference gene primers were amplified, and this amplification served to estimate nucleated cell counts. Sequencing used immunoSEQ multiplex PCR; TCRdb keeps in-frame clones, though not all of them. The V and J calls and the clone size are those of that table, but D and trimming were determined from the DNA. The table lists over 110,000 clones, around 82% of them singletons.

Input material: PBMCs or T cells enriched from blood (not recorded which). The clonotype comes from a man aged 50-60 years in a cohort exposed to, infected with or recovered from COVID-19 (not recorded which). V is TRBV3-1 (or the pseudogene TRBV3-2) and J is TRBJ2-5; weak D call: TRBD2 (5 bases). CDR3 protein: CASKLGLETQYF. The DNA of the CDR3 is TGTGCCAGCAAACTAGGTTTAGAGACCCAGTACTTC.